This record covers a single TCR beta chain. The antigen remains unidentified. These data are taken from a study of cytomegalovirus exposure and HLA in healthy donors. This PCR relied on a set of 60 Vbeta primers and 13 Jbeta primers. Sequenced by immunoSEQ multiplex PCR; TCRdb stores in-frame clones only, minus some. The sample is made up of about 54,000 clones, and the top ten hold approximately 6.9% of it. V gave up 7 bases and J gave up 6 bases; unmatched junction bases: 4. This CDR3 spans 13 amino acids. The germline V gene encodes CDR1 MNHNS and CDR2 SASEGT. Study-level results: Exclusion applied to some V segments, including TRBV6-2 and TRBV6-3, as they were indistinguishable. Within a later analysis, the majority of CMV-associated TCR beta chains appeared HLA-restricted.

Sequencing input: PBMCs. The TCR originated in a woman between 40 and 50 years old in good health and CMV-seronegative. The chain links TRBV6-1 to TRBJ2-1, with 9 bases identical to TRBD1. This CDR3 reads CASTGTGLNEQFF. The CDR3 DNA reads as TGTGCCAGCACGGGGACAGGGCTCAATGAGCAGTTCTTC.